This T cell receptor beta chain comes out of a study of shared clonotypes between healthy human individuals. Whole-study findings and limits: Some naive CD4 clonotypes, about 5.5%, turned up in common across a handful of donors.

Healthy adults negative for HIV, lacking recent acute infections or vaccinations, served as donors. A CD45RA+ naive subset and a CD45RA-negative memory subset were split from CD4+ cells. Comment on this clone: Its antigen is currently unknown.

This CDR3 is built from 14 residues. V lost 6 bases to trimming and J lost 5 bases; unmatched junction nucleotides: 8. Germline V gene sequence: CDR1 MNHEY, CDR2 SMNVEV (reference sequence). The test was conducted at deep level. Measured with immunoSEQ multiplex PCR; TCRdb has only the in-frame clones, and not every one. The profile shows over a million clones, approximately 97% of them singletons. This receptor was obtained from a man aged 25-45 years in good health. The specimen sequenced was naive CD4+ T cells sorted from blood. Sample subset: CD45RA+ positively selected. The chain is built from TRBV27 and TRBJ2-7, with TRBD2 matching over 9 bases. Here the CDR3 reads CASSRIAGAHEQYF. CDR3 nucleotide sequence: TGTGCCAGCAGCAGGATAGCGGGAGCCCACGAGCAGTACTTC.